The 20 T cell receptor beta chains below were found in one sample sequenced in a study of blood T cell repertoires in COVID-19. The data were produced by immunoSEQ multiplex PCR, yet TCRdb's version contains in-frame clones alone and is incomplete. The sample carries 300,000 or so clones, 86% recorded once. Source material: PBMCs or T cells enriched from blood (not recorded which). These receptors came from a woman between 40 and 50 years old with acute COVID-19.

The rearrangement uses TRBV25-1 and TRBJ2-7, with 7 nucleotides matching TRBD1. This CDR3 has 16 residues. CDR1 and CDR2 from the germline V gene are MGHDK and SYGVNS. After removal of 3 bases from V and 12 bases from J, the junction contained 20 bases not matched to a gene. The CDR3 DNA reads TGTGCCAGCAGTGAGGGAGCTGGGACAGCAAAACCCTGGAGGTACTTC. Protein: CASSEGAGTAKPWRYF.

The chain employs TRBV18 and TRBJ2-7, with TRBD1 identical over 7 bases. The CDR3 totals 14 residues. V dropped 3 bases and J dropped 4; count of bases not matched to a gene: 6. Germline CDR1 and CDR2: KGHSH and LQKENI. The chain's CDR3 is CASSPPGQTYEQYF. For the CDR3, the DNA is TGTGCCAGCTCACCCCCGGGACAGACATACGAGCAGTACTTC.

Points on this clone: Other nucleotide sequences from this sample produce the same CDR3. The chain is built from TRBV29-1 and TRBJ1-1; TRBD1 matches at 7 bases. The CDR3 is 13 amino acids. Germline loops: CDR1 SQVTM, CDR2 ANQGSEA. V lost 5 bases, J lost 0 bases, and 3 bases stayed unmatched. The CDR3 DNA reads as TGCAGCGTTATGGGACAGATGAACACTGAAGCTTTCTTT. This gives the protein CSVMGQMNTEAFF.

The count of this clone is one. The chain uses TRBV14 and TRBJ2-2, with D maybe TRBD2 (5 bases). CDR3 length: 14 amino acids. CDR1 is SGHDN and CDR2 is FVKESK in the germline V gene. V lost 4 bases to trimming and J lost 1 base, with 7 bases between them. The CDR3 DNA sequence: TGTGCCAGCAGCCCGGGGAAGAACACCGGGGAGCTGTTTTTT. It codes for CASSPGKNTGELFF.

CDR3 in DNA: TGTGCCAGCAGCCGACTGGCACGCTCCTACAATGAGCAGTTCTTC. This gives the protein CASSRLARSYNEQFF. The genes are TRBV6-5 and TRBJ2-1; D uncertain. Trimming pared 6 bases from V and 0 bases from J, leaving 12 bases between. Germline V CDR1 and CDR2: MNHEY, SVGAGI. The length of the CDR3 is 15 residues.

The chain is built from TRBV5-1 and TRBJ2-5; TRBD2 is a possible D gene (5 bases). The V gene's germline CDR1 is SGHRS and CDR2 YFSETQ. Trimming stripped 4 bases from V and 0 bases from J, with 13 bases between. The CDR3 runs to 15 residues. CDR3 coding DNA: TGCGCCAGCAGCCTCGGAGGAGCGGACCAAGAGACCCAGTACTTC. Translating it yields CASSLGGADQETQYF.

CDR3 DNA: TGTGCCAGCAGCCATAACAGGGACCCGGATGGCTACACCTTC. It encodes CASSHNRDPDGYTF. The chain employs TRBV28 and TRBJ1-2, with D perhaps matching TRBD1 (6 bases). Germline-derived CDR1 and CDR2 are MDHEN and SYDVKM. The germline V and J ends were trimmed by 6 bases and 6 bases, with 17 bases remaining between them. The CDR3 spans 14 residues.

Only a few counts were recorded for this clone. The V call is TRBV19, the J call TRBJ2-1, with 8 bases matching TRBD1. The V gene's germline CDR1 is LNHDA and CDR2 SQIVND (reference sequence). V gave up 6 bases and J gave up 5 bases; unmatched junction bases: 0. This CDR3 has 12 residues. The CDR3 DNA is TGTGCCAGTAGGGACAGGGACAATGAGCAGTTCTTC. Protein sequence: CASRDRDNEQFF.

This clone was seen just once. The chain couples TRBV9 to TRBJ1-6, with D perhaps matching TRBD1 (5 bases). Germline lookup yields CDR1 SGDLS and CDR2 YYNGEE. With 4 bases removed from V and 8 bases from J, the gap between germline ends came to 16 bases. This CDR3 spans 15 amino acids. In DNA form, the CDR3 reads TGTGCCAGCAGCCCCCACCCGGGAGGGGATTCACCCCTCCACTTT. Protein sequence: CASSPHPGGDSPLHF.

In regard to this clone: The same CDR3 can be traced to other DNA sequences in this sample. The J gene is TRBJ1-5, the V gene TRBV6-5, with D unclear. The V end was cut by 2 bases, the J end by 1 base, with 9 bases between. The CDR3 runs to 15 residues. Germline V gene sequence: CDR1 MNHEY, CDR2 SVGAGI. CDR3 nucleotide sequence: TGTGCCAGCAGTTACAAGGGAGGAAGCAATCAGCCCCAGCATTTT. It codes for CASSYKGGSNQPQHF.

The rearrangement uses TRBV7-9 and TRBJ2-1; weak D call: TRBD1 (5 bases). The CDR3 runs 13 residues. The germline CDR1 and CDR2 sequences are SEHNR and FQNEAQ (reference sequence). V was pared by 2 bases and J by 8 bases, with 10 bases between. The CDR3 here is CASSLRVRDEQFF. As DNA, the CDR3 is TGTGCCAGCAGCTTAAGGGTCAGGGATGAGCAGTTCTTC.

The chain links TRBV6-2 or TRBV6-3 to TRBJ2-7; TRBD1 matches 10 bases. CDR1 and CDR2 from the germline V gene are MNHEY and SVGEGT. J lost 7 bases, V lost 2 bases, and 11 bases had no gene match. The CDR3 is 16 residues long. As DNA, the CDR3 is TGTGCCAGCAGTTACCCATGGGACAGGGGATCGCGGGAGCAGTACTTC. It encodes CASSYPWDRGSREQYF.

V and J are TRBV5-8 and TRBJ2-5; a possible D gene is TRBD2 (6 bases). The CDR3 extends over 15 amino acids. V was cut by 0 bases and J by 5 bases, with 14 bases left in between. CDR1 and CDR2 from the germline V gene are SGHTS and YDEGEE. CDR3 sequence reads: CASSLEVKGRETQYF. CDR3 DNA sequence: TGTGCCAGCAGCTTGGAGGTTAAGGGGAGGGAGACCCAGTACTTC.

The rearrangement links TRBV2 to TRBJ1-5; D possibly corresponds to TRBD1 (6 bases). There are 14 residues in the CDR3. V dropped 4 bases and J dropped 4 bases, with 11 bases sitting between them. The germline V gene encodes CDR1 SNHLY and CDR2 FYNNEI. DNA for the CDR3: TGTGCCAGCAGTGTAGGACAGATAAATCAGCCCCAGCATTTT. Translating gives CASSVGQINQPQHF. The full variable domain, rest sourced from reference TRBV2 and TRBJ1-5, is EPEVTQTPSHQVTQMGQEVILRCVPISNHLYFYWYRQILGQKVEFLVSFYNNEISEKSEIFDDQFSVERPDGSNFTLKIRSTKLEDSAMYFCASSVGQINQPQHFGDGTRLSIL.

The CDR3 DNA is TGTGCCAGCAGCCCTTCGACAGGCGCTGGCTACACCTTC. Amino acids: CASSPSTGAGYTF. V and J are TRBV7-3 and TRBJ1-2; possible D gene TRBD1, 6 bases. Germline CDR1 is SGHTA and CDR2 is FQGTGA. The CDR3 loop spans 13 amino acids. V was cut by 5 bases and J by 7 bases, with 14 bases left in between.

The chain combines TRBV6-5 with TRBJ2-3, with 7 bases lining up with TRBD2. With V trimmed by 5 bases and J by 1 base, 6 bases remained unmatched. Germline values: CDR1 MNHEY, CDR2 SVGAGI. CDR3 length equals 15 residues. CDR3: CASSPAGRGTDTQYF. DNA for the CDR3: TGTGCCAGCAGTCCAGCAGGGAGGGGCACAGATACGCAGTATTTT.

This CDR3 is CASSVDSRGAYNEQFF. The CDR3, as DNA: TGTGCCAGCAGCGTAGACTCCAGGGGTGCCTACAATGAGCAGTTCTTC. The chain combines TRBV9 with TRBJ2-1, with a possible D match to TRBD1 (6 bases). V was clipped by 0 bases and J by 2 bases, with 12 bases between them. The germline V gene encodes CDR1 SGDLS and CDR2 YYNGEE. CDR3 length: 16 amino acids.

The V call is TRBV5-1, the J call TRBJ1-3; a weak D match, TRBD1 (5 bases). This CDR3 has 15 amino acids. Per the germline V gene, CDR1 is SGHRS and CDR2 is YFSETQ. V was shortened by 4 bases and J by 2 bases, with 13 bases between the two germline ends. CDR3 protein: CASSIGHGAGNTIYF. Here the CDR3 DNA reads TGCGCCAGCAGCATAGGACACGGAGCTGGAAACACCATATATTTT.

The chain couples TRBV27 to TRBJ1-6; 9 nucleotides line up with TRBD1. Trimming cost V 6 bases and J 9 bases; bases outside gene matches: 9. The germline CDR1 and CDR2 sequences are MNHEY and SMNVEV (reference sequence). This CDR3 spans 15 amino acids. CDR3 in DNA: TGTGCCAGCAGGACTGGGACAGGGTGGCGTTCACCCCTCCACTTT. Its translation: CASRTGTGWRSPLHF.

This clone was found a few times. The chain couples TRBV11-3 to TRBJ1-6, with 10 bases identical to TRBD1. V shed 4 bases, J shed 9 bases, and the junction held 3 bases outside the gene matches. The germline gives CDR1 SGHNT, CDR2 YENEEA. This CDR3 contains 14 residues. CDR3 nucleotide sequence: TGTGCCAGCAGCTCCCGGGACAGGGGTTCACCCCTCCACTTT. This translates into CASSSRDRGSPLHF.